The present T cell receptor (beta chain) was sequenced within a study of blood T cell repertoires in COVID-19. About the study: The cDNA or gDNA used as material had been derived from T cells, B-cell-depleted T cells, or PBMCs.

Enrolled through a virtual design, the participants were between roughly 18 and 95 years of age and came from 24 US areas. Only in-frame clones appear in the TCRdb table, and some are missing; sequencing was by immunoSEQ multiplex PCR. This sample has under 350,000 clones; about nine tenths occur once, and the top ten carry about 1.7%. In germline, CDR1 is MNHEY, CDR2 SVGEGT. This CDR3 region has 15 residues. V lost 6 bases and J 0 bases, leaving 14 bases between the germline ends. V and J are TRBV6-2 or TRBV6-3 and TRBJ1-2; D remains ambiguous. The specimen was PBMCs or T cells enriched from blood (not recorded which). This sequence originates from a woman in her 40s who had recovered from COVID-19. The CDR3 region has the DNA TGTGCCAGCAGCAAATGGTTACGGGCTAACTATGGCTACACCTTC. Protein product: CASSKWLRANYGYTF.